This entry concerns a single T cell receptor (beta chain). Its antigen is not known. The sample belongs to a study of brain T cells in children with intractable seizures. General study findings and limits: Viral specificity was inferred only from CDR3 similarity; HCMV serostatus was unknown.

Sequencing was limited to surgery cases with top T cell transcript signatures in brain tissue. Here immunoSEQ multiplex PCR was the method, and the copy in TCRdb shows in-frame clones only, minus some. The sample lists 110,000 or so clones; 85% to 95% were seen once. Sequenced here: peripheral blood, sampled at surgery. The clonotype was recovered from a boy less than two years old with hemimegalencephaly and intractable seizures.

DNA for the CDR3: TGTGCCAGCAGCCCACGGCGGACCTCCTACGAGCAGTACTTC. Residues: CASSPRRTSYEQYF. The V and J genes are TRBV6-2 or TRBV6-3 and TRBJ2-7; D remains unclear. The CDR3 consists of 14 residues. Germline loops: CDR1 MNHEY, CDR2 SVGEGT. V gave up 6 bases and J gave up 0 bases, with 12 bases separating them.